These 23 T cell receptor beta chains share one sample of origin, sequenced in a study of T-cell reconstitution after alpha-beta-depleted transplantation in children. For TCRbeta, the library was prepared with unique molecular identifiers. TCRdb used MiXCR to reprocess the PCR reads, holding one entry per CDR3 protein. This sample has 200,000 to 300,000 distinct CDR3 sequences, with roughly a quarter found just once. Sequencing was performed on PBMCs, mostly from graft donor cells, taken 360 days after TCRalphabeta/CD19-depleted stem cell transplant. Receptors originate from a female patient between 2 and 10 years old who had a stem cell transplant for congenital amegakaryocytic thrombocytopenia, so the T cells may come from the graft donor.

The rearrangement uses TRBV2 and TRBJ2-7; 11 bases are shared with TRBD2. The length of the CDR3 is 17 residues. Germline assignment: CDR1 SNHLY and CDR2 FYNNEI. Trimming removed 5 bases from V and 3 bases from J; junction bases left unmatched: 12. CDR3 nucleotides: TGTGCCAGCAGTACCCTTTCGACTAGCGGGATTTTCTACGAGCAGTACTTC. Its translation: CASSTLSTSGIFYEQYF.

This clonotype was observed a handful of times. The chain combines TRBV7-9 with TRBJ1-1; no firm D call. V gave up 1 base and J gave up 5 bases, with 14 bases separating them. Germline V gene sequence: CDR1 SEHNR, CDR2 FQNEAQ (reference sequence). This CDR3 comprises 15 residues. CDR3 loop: CASSLVDGWGTEAFF. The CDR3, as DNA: TGTGCCAGCAGCTTAGTCGACGGGTGGGGTACTGAAGCTTTCTTT.

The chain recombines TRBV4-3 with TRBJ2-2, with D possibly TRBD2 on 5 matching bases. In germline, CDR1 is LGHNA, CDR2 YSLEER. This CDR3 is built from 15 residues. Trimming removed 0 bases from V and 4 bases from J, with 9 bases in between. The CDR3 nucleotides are TGCGCCAGCAGCCAAGATTTGGGAGCCACCGGGGAGCTGTTTTTT. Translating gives CASSQDLGATGELFF.

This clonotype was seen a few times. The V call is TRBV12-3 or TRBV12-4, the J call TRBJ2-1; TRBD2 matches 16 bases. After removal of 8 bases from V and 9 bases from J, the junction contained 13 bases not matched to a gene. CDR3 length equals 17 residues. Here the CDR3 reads CASQTGTSGGAAGEQFF. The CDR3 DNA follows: TGTGCCAGCCAAACCGGGACTAGCGGGGGGGCCGCCGGTGAGCAGTTCTTC.

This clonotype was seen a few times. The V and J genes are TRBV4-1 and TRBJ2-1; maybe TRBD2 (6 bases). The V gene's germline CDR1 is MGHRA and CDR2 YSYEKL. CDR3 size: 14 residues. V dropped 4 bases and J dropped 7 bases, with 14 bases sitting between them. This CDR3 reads CASSPVPRGNEQFF. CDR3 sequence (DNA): TGCGCCAGCAGCCCAGTTCCTCGGGGGAATGAGCAGTTCTTC.

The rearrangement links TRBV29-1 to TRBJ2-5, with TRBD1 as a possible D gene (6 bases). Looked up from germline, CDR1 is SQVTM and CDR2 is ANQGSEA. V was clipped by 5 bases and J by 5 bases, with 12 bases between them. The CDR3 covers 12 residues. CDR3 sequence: CSVSGEGETQYF. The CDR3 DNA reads TGCAGCGTTTCAGGGGAAGGGGAGACCCAGTACTTC.

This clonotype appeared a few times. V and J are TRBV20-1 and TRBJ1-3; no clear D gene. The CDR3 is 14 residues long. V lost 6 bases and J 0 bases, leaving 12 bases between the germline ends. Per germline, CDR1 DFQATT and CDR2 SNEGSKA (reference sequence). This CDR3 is CSAAVDHSGNTIYF. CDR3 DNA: TGCAGTGCCGCGGTGGATCACTCTGGAAACACCATATATTTT.

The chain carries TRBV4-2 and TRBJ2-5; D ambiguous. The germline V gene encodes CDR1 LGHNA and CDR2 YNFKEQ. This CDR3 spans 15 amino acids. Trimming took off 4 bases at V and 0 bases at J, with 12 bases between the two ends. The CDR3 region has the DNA TGTGCCAGCAGCCCTGGGCCCCCCTACCAAGAGACCCAGTACTTC. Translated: CASSPGPPYQETQYF.

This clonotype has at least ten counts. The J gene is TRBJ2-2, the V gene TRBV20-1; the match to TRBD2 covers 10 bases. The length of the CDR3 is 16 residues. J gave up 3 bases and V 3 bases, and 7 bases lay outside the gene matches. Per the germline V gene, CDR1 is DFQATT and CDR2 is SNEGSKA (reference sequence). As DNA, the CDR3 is TGCAGTGCTAGGGGGCTAGCGGGAGCATACACCGGGGAGCTGTTTTTT. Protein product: CSARGLAGAYTGELFF.

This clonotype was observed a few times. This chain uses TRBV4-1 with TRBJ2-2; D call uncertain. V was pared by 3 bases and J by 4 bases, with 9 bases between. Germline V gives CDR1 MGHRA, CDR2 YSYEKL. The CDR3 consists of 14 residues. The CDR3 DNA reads TGCGCCAGCAGCCAGATTGGCCCCACCGGGGAGCTGTTTTTT. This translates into CASSQIGPTGELFF.

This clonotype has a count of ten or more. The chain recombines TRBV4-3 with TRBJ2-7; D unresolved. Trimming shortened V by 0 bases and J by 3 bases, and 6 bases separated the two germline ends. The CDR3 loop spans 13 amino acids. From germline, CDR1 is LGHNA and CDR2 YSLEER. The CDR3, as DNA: TGCGCCAGCAGCCAAGATATCTACTACGAGCAGTACTTC. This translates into CASSQDIYYEQYF.

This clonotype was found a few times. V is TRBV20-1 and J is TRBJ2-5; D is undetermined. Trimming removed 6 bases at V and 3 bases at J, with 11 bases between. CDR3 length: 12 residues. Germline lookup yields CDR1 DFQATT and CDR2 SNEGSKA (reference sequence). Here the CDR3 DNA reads TGCAGTGCGGGAAACCGTAAAGAGACCCAGTACTTC. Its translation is CSAGNRKETQYF.

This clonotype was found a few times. CDR3 nucleotides: TGTGCCAGCAGCCAAGATCCCCGACTAGCGGGGATCTCCTACAATGAGCAGTTCTTC. It translates to CASSQDPRLAGISYNEQFF. The V call is TRBV14, the J call TRBJ2-1; 11 nucleotides match TRBD2. J was trimmed by 0 bases and V by 0 bases; bases with no gene match: 7. In germline, CDR1 is SGHDN, CDR2 FVKESK. The CDR3 is 19 amino acids. Supplemented by reference TRBV14 and TRBJ2-1, the full variable domain reads EAGVTQFPSHSVIEKGQTVTLRCDPISGHDNLYWYRRVMGKEIKFLLHFVKESKQDESGMPNNRFLAERTGGTYSTLKVQPAELEDSGVYFCASSQDPRLAGISYNEQFFGPGTRLTVL.

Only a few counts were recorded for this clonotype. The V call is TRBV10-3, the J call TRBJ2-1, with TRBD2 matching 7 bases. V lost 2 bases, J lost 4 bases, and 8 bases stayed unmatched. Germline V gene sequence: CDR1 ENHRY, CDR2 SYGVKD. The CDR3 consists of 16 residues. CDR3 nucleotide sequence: TGTGCCATCAGTGAGAGTCTAGCGGACGTTTACAATGAGCAGTTCTTC. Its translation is CAISESLADVYNEQFF.

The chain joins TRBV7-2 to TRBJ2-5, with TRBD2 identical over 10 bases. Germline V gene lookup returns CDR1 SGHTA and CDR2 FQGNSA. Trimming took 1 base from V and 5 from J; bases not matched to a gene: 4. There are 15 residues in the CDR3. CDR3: CASSLVTSGWETQYF. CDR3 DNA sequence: TGTGCCAGCAGCTTAGTGACTAGCGGGTGGGAGACCCAGTACTTC.

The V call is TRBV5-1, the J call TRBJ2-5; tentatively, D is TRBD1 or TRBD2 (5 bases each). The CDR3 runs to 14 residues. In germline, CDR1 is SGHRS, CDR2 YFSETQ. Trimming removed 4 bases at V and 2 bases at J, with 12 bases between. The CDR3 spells CASSRGRIQETQYF. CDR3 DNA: TGCGCCAGCAGCCGGGGACGGATTCAAGAGACCCAGTACTTC. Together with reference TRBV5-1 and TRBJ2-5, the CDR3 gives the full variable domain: KAGVTQTPRYLIKTRGQQVTLSCSPISGHRSVSWYQQTPGQGLQFLFEYFSETQRNKGNFPGRFSGRQFSNSRSEMNVSTLELGDSALYLCASSRGRIQETQYFGPGTRLLVL.

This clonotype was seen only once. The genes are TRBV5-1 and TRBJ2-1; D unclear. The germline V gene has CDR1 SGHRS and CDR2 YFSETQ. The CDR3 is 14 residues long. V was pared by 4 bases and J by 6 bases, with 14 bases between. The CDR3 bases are TGCGCCAGCAGCCCAACGGTTGGCCCCAATGAGCAGTTCTTC. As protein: CASSPTVGPNEQFF.

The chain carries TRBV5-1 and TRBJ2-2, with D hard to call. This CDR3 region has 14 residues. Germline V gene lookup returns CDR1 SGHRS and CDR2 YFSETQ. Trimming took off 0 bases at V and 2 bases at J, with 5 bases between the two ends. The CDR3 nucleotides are TGCGCCAGCAGCTTGGGCATAAACACCGGGGAGCTGTTTTTT. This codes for CASSLGINTGELFF.

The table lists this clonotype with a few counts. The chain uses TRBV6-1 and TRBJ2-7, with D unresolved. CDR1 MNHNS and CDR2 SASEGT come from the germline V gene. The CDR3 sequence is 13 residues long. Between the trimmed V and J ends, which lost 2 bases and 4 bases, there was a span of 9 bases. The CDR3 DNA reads TGTGCCAGCAGTGAACCGGGCCCGTACGAGCAGTACTTC. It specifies CASSEPGPYEQYF.

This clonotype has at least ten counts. The CDR3 reads CASGRTERNTEAFF. CDR3 DNA sequence: TGTGCCAGCGGAAGGACAGAAAGGAACACTGAAGCTTTCTTT. The J gene is TRBJ1-1, the V gene TRBV4-2, with D possibly matching TRBD1 (6 bases). Trimming stripped 8 bases from V and 1 base from J, with 14 bases between. CDR3 length equals 14 residues. CDR1 and CDR2 from the germline V gene are LGHNA and YNFKEQ.

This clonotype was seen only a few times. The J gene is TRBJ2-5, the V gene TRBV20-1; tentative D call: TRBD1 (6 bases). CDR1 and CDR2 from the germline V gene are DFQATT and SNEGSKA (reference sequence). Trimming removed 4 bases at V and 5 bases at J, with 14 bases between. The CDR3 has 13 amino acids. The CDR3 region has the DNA TGCAGTGCTAACAGGGATCGTGTCGAGACCCAGTACTTC. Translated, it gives CSANRDRVETQYF.

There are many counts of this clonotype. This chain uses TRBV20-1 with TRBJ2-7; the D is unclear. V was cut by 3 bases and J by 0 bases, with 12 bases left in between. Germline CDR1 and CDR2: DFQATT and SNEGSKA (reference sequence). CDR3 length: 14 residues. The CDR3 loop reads CSASVSGSSYEQYF. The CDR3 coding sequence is TGCAGTGCTAGCGTATCAGGCAGCTCCTACGAGCAGTACTTC.

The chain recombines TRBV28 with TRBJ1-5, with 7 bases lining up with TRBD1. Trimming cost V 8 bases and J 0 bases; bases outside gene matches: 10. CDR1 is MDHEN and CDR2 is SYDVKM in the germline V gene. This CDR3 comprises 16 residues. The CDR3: CASGDRDKYSNQPQHF. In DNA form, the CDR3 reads TGTGCCAGCGGGGACAGAGACAAATATAGCAATCAGCCCCAGCATTTT.